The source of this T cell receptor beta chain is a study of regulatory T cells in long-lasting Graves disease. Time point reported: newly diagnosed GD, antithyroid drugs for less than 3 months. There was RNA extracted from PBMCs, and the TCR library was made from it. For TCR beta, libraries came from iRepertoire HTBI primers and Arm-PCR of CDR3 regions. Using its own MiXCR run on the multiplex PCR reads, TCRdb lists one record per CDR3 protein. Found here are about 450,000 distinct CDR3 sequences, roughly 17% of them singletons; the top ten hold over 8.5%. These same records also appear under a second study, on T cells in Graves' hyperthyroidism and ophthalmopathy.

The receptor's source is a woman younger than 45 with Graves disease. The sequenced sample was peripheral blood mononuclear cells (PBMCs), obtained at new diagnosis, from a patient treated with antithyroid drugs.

CDR3 DNA sequence: TGCAGCGTTGTGGGCATGAACACTGAAGCTTTCTTT. This encodes CSVVGMNTEAFF. The V gene is TRBV29-1, the J gene TRBJ1-1; D gene ambiguous. CDR3 length: 12 residues. V was pared by 4 bases and J by 0 bases, with 6 bases between. Germline CDR1 reads SQVTM; CDR2 reads ANQGSEA.